This TCR beta chain was captured in a study of cytomegalovirus exposure and HLA in healthy donors. Findings of the study overall: A link between a missense DCLRE1C variant and TCR beta V- and J-gene trimming emerged from a later analysis. The classifier was said to identify cytomegalovirus status with high specificity and sensitivity. A highly shared variant cluster was judged a likely technical artifact.

The PCR had 60 Vbeta and 13 Jbeta primers. Only in-frame clones appear in the TCRdb table, and some are missing; sequencing was by immunoSEQ multiplex PCR. The sample lists about 97,000 clones; 79% were seen once. In regard to this clone: No antigen is known for it.

Germline V gene lookup returns CDR1 LNHDA and CDR2 SQIVND (reference sequence). This CDR3 has 15 residues. The trim removed 4 bases at V and 5 bases at J, leaving 7 bases unmatched. The gene calls are TRBV19 and TRBJ1-1, with 10 bases lining up with TRBD1. Material: PBMCs. This sequence originates from a male donor in good health and CMV-seropositive. CDR3 nucleotide sequence: TGTGCCAGTAGTAGACAGGGGGCCGGTAATACTGAAGCTTTCTTT. Translation gives CASSRQGAGNTEAFF.